This TCR beta chain comes out of a study of Graves' ophthalmopathy and Graves' hyperthyroidism. Background on the study: Peripheral blood was gathered at the point of initial diagnosis, before any treatment started.

The CDR3 totals 13 residues. Trimming removed 2 bases at V and 7 bases at J, with 11 bases between. Germline V gene sequence: CDR1 MNHEY, CDR2 SMNVEV (reference sequence). RNA served as the template for amplifying TCR beta CDR3 regions. HTBI primers were employed in first-round RT-PCR, then a second-round multiplex PCR followed. Each CDR3 protein gets one entry after TCRdb re-called the multiplex PCR reads with MiXCR. Seen here are 500,000 to 700,000 distinct CDR3 sequences, 20% to 25% observed once, and the top ten hold about 6.6%. Patients with other autoimmune diseases, uncontrolled infections, pregnancy or lactation were excluded.

The rearrangement links TRBV27 to TRBJ1-2; D is unresolved. Material for sequencing was peripheral blood. The receptor was derived from a woman under 30 with stable Graves' hyperthyroidism. Some clones in this sample may be carry-over from other donors' samples. The chain's CDR3 is CASSLIGNLGYTF. CDR3 in DNA: TGTGCCAGCAGTTTAATAGGAAATCTTGGCTACACCTTC.